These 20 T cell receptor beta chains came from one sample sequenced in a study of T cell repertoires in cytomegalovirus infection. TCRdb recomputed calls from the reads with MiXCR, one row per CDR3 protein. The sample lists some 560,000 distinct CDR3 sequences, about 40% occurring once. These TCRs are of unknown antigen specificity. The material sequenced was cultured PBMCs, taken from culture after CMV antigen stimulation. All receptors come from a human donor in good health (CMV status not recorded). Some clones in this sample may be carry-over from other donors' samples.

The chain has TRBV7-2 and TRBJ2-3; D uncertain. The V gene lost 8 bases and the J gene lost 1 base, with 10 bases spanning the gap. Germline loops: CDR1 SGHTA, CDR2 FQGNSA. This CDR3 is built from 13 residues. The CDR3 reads CASRPDGTDTQYF. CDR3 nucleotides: TGTGCCAGCCGCCCTGACGGCACAGATACGCAGTATTTT.

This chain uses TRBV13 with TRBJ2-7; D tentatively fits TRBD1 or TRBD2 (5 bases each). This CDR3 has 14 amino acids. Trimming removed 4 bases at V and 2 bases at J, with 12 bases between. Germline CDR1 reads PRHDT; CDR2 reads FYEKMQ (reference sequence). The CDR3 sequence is CASSWGRIPYEQYF. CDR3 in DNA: TGTGCCAGCAGCTGGGGACGGATACCCTACGAGCAGTACTTC.

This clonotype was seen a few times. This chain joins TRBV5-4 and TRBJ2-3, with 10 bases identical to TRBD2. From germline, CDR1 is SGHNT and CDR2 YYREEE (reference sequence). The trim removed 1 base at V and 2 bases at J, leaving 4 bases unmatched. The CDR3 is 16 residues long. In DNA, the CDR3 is TGTGCCAGCAGCTTGTTTACTAGCGGGGCCACAGATACGCAGTATTTT. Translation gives CASSLFTSGATDTQYF.

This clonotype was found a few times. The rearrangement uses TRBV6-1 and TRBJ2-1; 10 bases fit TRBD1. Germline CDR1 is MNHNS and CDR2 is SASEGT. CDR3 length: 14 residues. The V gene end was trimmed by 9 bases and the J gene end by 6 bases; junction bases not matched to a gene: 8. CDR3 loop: CASRGTGVSNEQFF. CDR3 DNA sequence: TGTGCCAGTCGTGGGACAGGGGTTTCCAATGAGCAGTTCTTC.

CDR3 sequence: CATWGPEVKGLAYNEQFF. The DNA of the CDR3 is TGTGCTACTTGGGGCCCAGAGGTGAAGGGTCTGGCCTACAATGAGCAGTTCTTC. J is TRBJ2-1 and V is TRBV27; perhaps TRBD1 as D (5 bases). Germline CDR1 is MNHEY and CDR2 is SMNVEV (reference sequence). The CDR3 runs to 18 residues.

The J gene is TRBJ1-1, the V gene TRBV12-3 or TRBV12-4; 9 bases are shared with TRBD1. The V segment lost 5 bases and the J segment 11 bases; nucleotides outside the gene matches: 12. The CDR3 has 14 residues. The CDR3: CASSPNRGRMMAFF. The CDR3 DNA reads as TGTGCCAGCAGTCCGAACAGGGGGCGGATGATGGCTTTCTTT.

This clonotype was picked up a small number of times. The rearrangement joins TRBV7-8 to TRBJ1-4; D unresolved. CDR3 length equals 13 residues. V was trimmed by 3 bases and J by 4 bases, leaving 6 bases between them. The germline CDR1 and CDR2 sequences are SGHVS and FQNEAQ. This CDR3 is CASSLGLNEKLFF. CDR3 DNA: TGTGCCAGCAGCTTGGGCCTTAATGAAAAACTGTTTTTT.

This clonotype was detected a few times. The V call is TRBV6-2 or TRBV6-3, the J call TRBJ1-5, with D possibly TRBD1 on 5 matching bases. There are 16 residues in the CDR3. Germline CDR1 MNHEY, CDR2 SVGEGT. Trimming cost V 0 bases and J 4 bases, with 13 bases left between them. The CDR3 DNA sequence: TGTGCCAGCAGTTACTCGTATCGGGGGTCAAATCAGCCCCAGCATTTT. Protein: CASSYSYRGSNQPQHF.

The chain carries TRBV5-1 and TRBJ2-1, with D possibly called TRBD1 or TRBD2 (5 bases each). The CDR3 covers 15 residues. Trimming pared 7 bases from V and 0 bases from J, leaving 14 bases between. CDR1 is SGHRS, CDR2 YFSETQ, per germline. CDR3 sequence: CASGAGTISYNEQFF. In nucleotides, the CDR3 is TGCGCCAGCGGAGCCGGGACCATCTCCTACAATGAGCAGTTCTTC.

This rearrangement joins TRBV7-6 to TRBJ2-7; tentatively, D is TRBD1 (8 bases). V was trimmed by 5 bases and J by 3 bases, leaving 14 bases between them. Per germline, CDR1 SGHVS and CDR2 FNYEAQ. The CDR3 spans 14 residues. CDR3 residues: CASSPGGQDYEQYF. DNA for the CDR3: TGTGCCAGCAGCCCGGGGGGACAGGACTACGAGCAGTACTTC.

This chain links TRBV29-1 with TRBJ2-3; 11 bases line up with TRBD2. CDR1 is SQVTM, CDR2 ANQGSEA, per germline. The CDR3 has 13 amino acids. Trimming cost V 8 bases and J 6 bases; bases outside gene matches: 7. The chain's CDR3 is CSPRLAGSDTQYF. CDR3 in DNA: TGCAGCCCTAGACTAGCGGGGTCGGATACGCAGTATTTT.

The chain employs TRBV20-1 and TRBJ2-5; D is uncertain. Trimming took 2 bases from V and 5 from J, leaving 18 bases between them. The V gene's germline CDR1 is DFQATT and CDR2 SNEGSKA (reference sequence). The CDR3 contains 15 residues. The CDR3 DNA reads TGCAGTGCTAGAAAGCCCTGGGTCCAACGGGAGACCCAGTACTTC. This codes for CSARKPWVQRETQYF.

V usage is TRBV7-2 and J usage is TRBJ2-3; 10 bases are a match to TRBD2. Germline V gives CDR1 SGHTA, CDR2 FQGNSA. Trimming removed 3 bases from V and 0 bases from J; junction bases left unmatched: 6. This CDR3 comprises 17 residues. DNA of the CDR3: TGTGCCAGCAGCTTTCCTAGCGGGGGTTCTAGCACAGATACGCAGTATTTT. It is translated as CASSFPSGGSSTDTQYF.

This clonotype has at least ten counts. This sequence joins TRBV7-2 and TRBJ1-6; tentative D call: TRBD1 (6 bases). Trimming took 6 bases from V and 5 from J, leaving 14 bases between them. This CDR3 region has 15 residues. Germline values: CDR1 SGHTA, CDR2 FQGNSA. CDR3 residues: CASSFSTGDNSPLHF. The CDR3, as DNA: TGTGCCAGCAGTTTCTCGACAGGAGATAATTCACCCCTCCACTTT.

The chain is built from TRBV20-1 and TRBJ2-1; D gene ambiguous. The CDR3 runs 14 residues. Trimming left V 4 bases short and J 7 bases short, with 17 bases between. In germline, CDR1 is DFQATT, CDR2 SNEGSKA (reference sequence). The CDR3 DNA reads TGCAGTGCTAAGAACCCTACACCCGTGAATGAGCAGTTCTTC. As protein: CSAKNPTPVNEQFF.

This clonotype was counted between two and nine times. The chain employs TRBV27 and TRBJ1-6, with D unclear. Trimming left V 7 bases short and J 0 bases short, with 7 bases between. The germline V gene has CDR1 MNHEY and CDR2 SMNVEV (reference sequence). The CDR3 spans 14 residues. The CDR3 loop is CASKWSSYNSPLHF. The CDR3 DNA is TGTGCCAGCAAATGGAGCTCCTATAATTCACCCCTCCACTTT.

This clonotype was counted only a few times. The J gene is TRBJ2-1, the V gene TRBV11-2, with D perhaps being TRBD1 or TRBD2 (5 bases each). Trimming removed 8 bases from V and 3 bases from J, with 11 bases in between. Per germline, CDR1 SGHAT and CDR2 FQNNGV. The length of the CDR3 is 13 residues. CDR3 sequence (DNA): TGTGCCAGCGAGGGCAGGGTCTACAATGAGCAGTTCTTC. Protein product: CASEGRVYNEQFF.

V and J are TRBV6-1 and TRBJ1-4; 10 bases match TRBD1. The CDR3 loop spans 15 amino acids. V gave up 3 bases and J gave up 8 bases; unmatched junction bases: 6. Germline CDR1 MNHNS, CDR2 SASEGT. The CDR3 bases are TGTGCCAGCAGTGAGCGACAGGGGGCGGGAGAAAAACTGTTTTTT. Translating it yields CASSERQGAGEKLFF.

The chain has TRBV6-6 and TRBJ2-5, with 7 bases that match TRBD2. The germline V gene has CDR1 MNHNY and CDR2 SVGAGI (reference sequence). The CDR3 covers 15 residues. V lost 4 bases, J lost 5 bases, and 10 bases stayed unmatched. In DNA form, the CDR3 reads TGTGCCAGCAGTTTTGAGCGGGGCCTGGGGGAGACCCAGTACTTC. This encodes CASSFERGLGETQYF.

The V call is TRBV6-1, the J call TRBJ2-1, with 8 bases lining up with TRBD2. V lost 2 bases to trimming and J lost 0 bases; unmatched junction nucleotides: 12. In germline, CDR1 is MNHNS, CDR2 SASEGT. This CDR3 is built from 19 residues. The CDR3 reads CASSENPLGSGNSYNEQFF. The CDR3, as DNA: TGTGCCAGCAGTGAAAACCCCCTGGGTAGCGGGAACTCCTACAATGAGCAGTTCTTC.